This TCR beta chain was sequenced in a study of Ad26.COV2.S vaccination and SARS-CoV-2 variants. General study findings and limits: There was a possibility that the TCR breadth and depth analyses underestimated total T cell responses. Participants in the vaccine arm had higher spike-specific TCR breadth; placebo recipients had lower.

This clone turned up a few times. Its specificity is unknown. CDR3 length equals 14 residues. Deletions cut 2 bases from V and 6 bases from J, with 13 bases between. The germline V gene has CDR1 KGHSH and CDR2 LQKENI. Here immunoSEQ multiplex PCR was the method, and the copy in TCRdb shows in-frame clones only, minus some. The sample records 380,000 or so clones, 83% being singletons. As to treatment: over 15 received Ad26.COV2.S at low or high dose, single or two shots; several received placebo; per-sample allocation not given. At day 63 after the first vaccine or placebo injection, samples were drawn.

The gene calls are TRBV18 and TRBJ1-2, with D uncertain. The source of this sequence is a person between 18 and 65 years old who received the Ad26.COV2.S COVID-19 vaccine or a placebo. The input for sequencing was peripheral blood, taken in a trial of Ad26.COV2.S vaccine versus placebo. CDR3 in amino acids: CASSPSRGLDGYTF. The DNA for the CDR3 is TGTGCCAGCTCACCAAGTCGAGGGCTCGATGGCTACACCTTC.